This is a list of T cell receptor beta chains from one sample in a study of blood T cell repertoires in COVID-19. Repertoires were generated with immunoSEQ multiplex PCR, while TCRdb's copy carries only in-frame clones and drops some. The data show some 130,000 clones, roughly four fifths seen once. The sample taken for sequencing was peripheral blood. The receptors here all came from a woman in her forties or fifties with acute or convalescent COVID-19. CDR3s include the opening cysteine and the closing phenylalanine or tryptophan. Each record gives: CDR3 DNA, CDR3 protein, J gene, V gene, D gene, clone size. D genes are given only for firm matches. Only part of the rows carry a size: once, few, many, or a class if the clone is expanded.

CDR3nt: TGTGCCAGTAGTATGAGGCTACATTCCGGGGAGCTGTTTTTT
CDR3aa: CASSMRLHSGELFF
j_gene: TRBJ2-2
v_gene: TRBV19
d_gene: NA
abundance: NA

CDR3nt: TGTGCCAGCTCACCAGGGCCCCAGAACTATGGCTACACCTTC
CDR3aa: CASSPGPQNYGYTF
j_gene: TRBJ1-2
v_gene: TRBV18
d_gene: NA
abundance: NA

CDR3nt: TGCAGCGTTGTATTAAGCGACGGTGGCTACACCTTC
CDR3aa: CSVVLSDGGYTF
j_gene: TRBJ1-2
v_gene: TRBV29-1
d_gene: NA
abundance: NA

CDR3nt: TGTGCCAGCAGATCACATGACGGGGTAAAGAATGAAAAACTGTTTTTT
CDR3aa: CASRSHDGVKNEKLFF
j_gene: TRBJ1-4
v_gene: TRBV2
d_gene: NA
abundance: NA

CDR3nt: TGTGCCAGCAGTGAAAGGACCAGGGCCAATGAGCAGTTCTTC
CDR3aa: CASSERTRANEQFF
j_gene: TRBJ2-1
v_gene: TRBV2
d_gene: NA
abundance: NA

CDR3nt: TGTGCCAGCAGAAAGACAGCCGCTGGTGGCTACACCTTC
CDR3aa: CASRKTAAGGYTF
j_gene: TRBJ1-2
v_gene: TRBV2
d_gene: NA
abundance: NA

CDR3nt: TGTGCCAGCAGTTTATCGTTCAGGGATGCGCACACCATATATTTT
CDR3aa: CASSLSFRDAHTIYF
j_gene: TRBJ1-3
v_gene: TRBV27
d_gene: NA
abundance: NA

CDR3nt: TGCGCCAGCAACAGGGAGAGAATGAACACTGAAGCTTTCTTT
CDR3aa: CASNRERMNTEAFF
j_gene: TRBJ1-1
v_gene: TRBV5-1
d_gene: NA
abundance: few

CDR3nt: TGCGCCAGCAGTCTAACCCGGGACAGGGCTTTAAATCAGCCCCAGCATTTT
CDR3aa: CASSLTRDRALNQPQHF
j_gene: TRBJ1-5
v_gene: TRBV23-1
d_gene: TRBD1
abundance: NA

CDR3nt: TGTGCCAGCAGCTTAGATATAACTAGCGGGGGGGGCGCAGATACGCAGTATTTT
CDR3aa: CASSLDITSGGGADTQYF
j_gene: TRBJ2-3
v_gene: TRBV7-8
d_gene: TRBD2
abundance: NA

CDR3nt: TGTGCCAGCAACCCCAGACAGGGAAATCATGGCTACACCTTC
CDR3aa: CASNPRQGNHGYTF
j_gene: TRBJ1-2
v_gene: TRBV6-6
d_gene: TRBD1
abundance: NA

CDR3nt: TGTGCCAGCAGTTACCAGGGGGATTATCAGCCCCAGCATTTT
CDR3aa: CASSYQGDYQPQHF
j_gene: TRBJ1-5
v_gene: TRBV6-2/TRBV6-3
d_gene: TRBD1
abundance: NA

CDR3nt: TGTGCCTGGAGGCATAGGGGTGTGAGAGATACGCAGTATTTT
CDR3aa: CAWRHRGVRDTQYF
j_gene: TRBJ2-3
v_gene: TRBV30
d_gene: NA
abundance: few

CDR3nt: TGTGCCAGCAGGCGTGGGTTAGCGGGGGACGAGCAGTACTTC
CDR3aa: CASRRGLAGDEQYF
j_gene: TRBJ2-7
v_gene: TRBV2
d_gene: TRBD2
abundance: NA

CDR3nt: TGTGCCAGCAGCCCCCACGTGGGGGGGGGAGATACGCAGTATTTT
CDR3aa: CASSPHVGGGDTQYF
j_gene: TRBJ2-3
v_gene: TRBV5-4
d_gene: TRBD2
abundance: NA